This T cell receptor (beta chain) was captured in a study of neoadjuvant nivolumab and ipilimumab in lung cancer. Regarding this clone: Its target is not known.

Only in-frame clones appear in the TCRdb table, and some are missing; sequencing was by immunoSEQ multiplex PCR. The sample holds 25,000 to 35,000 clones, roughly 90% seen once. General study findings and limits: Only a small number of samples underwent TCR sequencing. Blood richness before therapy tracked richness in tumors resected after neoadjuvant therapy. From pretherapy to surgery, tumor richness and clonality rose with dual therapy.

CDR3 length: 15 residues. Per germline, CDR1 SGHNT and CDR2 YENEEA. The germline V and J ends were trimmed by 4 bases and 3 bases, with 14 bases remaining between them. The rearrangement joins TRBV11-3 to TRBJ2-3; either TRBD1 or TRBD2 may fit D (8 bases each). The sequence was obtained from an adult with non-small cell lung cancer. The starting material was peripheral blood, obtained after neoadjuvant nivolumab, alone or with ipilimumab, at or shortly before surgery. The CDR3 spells CASSSGGGRTDTQYF. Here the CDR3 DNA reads TGTGCCAGCAGCTCAGGGGGCGGGAGGACAGATACGCAGTATTTT.